This T cell receptor (beta chain) was captured in a study of T cell repertoires in cytomegalovirus infection. Findings of the study overall: Ex vivo, HLA-C-restricted CMV-specific TCR beta clonotypes prevailed over the rest of the response.

Ten or more counts support this clonotype. Its antigen is currently unknown. The CDR3 length is 15 residues. Trimming removed 6 bases from V and 4 bases from J; junction bases left unmatched: 11. TCRdb redid the calling of the reads with MiXCR, one entry per CDR3 protein. The sample carries approximately 730,000 distinct CDR3 sequences, under 35% recorded once. This sample comprised cultured CD8+ T cells from PBMCs, obtained from culture after CMV antigen stimulation. The sequence came from a human donor in good health (CMV status not recorded). Some clones in this sample may be carry-over from other donors' samples. V and J are TRBV12-3 or TRBV12-4 and TRBJ1-2; TRBD1 matches 7 bases. For the CDR3, the DNA is TGTGCCAGCAGAGCTTTTACAGGGGTCGCCTATGGCTACACCTTC. It yields the protein CASRAFTGVAYGYTF.